These 19 T cell receptor beta chains were sequenced from one sample in a study of T cell clonotyping in hematopoietic cell transplantation. TCRdb's table, derived via immunoSEQ multiplex PCR, lists solely in-frame clones and lacks some. Here the sample spans around 15,000 clones, about 61% being singletons. This sample comprised PBMCs, obtained 30 days after allogeneic stem cell transplant. The origin of the receptors is a male patient in his fifties who had an allogeneic stem cell transplant from an unrelated donor, so T cells may come from the graft donor. Some clones in this sample may be carry-over from other donors' samples.

The rearrangement links TRBV6-5 to TRBJ1-5; D perhaps matches TRBD1 (6 bases). CDR1 is MNHEY, CDR2 SVGAGI, per germline. There are 14 residues in the CDR3. V was trimmed by 6 bases and J by 3 bases, leaving 12 bases between them. CDR3 sequence (DNA): TGTGCCAGCAGCGACAGGAGGGCCAATCAGCCCCAGCATTTT. Amino acid sequence: CASSDRRANQPQHF.

Concerning this clone itself: An end of the junction does not agree with germline; a read error may underlie this. V and J are TRBV30 and TRBJ1-2; D is ambiguous. Germline CDR1 and CDR2: GTSNPN and SVGIG (reference sequence). This CDR3 contains 15 residues. The CDR3 reads CAWSADADSIYGCTF. DNA of the CDR3: TGTGCCTGGAGTGCCGATGCAGATTCCATCTATGGCTGCACCTTC. Based on the CDR3 plus reference TRBV30 and TRBJ1-2, the full variable domain is SQTIHQWPATLVQPVGSPLSLECTVEGTSNPNLYWYRQAAGRGLQLLFYSVGIGQISSEVPQNLSASRPQDRQFILSSKKLLLSDSGFYLCAWSADADSIYGCTFGSGTRLTVV.

The chain combines TRBV29-1 with TRBJ1-3, with TRBD1 matching 7 bases. V was pared by 3 bases and J by 8 bases, with 4 bases of the junction left unmatched. This CDR3 comprises 12 residues. Per the germline V gene, CDR1 is SQVTM and CDR2 is ANQGSEA. Written as DNA, the CDR3 is TGCAGCGTTGAGGCAGGGACAGACACCATATATTTT. Its protein product is CSVEAGTDTIYF.

The V and J genes are TRBV5-1 and TRBJ2-1, with TRBD1 matching 7 bases. With V trimmed by 1 base and J by 7 bases, 8 bases remained unmatched. CDR1 and CDR2 from the germline V gene are SGHRS and YFSETQ. This CDR3 spans 15 amino acids. CDR3 residues: CASSLSGQADNEQFF. DNA for the CDR3: TGCGCCAGCAGCTTGAGCGGACAGGCGGATAATGAGCAGTTCTTC.

As for this clone: A junction boundary mismatches the germline segment, possibly from a read error. V usage is TRBV4-3 and J usage is TRBJ2-2; TRBD2 aligns across 7 bases. The CDR3 has 17 residues. Germline V CDR1 and CDR2: LGHNA, YSLEER. This CDR3 reads CASSQGPLSTHSGGLFF. The CDR3 DNA reads as TGCGCCAGCAGCCAAGGCCCACTGTCCACACACTCGGGGGGGCTGTTTTTT.

The CDR3 bases are TGTGCCAGCAGCGCGGGGACAGGGGCTCAAGAGACCCAGTACTTC. It is translated as CASSAGTGAQETQYF. The chain carries TRBV9 and TRBJ2-5; 10 bases agree with TRBD1. Germline trimming cut 3 bases from V and 2 bases from J; bases unmatched to any gene: 4. The CDR3 is made up of 15 amino acids. CDR1 is SGDLS and CDR2 is YYNGEE in the germline V gene. The complete variable domain, with remaining parts taken from reference TRBV9 and TRBJ2-5, reads DSGVTQTPKHLITATGQRVTLRCSPRSGDLSVYWYQQSLDQGLQFLIQYYNGEERAKGNILERFSAQQFPDLHSELNLSSLELGDSALYFCASSAGTGAQETQYFGPGTRLLVL.

This chain connects TRBV30 to TRBJ1-1; 7 nucleotides match TRBD1. Germline values: CDR1 GTSNPN, CDR2 SVGIG (reference sequence). The ends lost 5 bases at V and 9 bases at J; junction bases unmatched: 9. The CDR3 is 12 amino acids. CDR3 in DNA: TGTGCCTGGTACAGGGGACCGGTCCAAGCTTTCTTT. It specifies CAWYRGPVQAFF.

This clone is judged large. The J gene is TRBJ2-7, the V gene TRBV5-6, with D possibly TRBD1 on 6 matching bases. The CDR3 contains 13 residues. V lost 4 bases and J lost 3, with 11 bases in between. Per the germline V gene, CDR1 is SGHDT and CDR2 is YYEEEE. CDR3 amino acids: CASSVDSRYEQYF. CDR3 sequence (DNA): TGTGCCAGCAGCGTGGACAGTCGCTACGAGCAGTACTTC.

This chain uses TRBV5-6 with TRBJ2-7, with 10 positions matching TRBD1. This CDR3 spans 14 amino acids. The V gene's germline CDR1 is SGHDT and CDR2 YYEEEE. The ends lost 3 bases at V and 2 bases at J; junction bases unmatched: 2. CDR3 protein: CASSSGTGAYEQYF. The CDR3 DNA reads as TGTGCCAGCAGCTCCGGGACAGGGGCCTACGAGCAGTACTTC. The full variable domain, its missing parts supplied by reference TRBV5-6 and TRBJ2-7, is DAGVTQSPTHLIKTRGQQVTLRCSPKSGHDTVSWYQQALGQGPQFIFQYYEEEERQRGNFPDRFSGHQFPNYSSELNVNALLLGDSALYLCASSSGTGAYEQYFGPGTRLTVT.

This clone was seen a handful of times. This chain uses TRBV11-2 with TRBJ1-1; no definite D call. CDR1 and CDR2 (germline): SGHAT, FQNNGV. V lost 0 bases to trimming and J lost 4 bases, with 0 bases between them. This CDR3 has 11 amino acids. CDR3 DNA sequence: TGTGCCAGCAGCTTAGACACTGAAGCTTTCTTT. Its protein product is CASSLDTEAFF. Using reference TRBV11-2 and TRBJ1-1 for the parts outside the CDR3, the full variable domain is EAGVAQSPRYKIIEKRQSVAFWCNPISGHATLYWYQQILGQGPKLLIQFQNNGVVDDSQLPKDRFSAERLKGVDSTLKIQPAKLEDSAVYLCASSLDTEAFFGQGTRLTVV.

The V gene is TRBV4-2, the J gene TRBJ1-6; maybe TRBD1 (6 bases). Between the trimmed V and J ends, which lost 3 bases and 12 bases, there was a span of 15 bases. This CDR3 is built from 14 residues. Germline V gene sequence: CDR1 LGHNA, CDR2 YNFKEQ. CDR3 loop: CASSHAGQGIPLHF. DNA of the CDR3: TGTGCCAGCAGCCACGCCGGGCAGGGGATACCCCTCCACTTT.

The chain carries TRBV5-4 and TRBJ2-5; 8 nucleotides line up with TRBD2. This CDR3 comprises 15 residues. With 0 bases clipped from V and 4 bases from J, the junction kept 5 bases outside the gene matches. Germline-derived CDR1 and CDR2 are SGHNT and YYREEE (reference sequence). CDR3 region: CASSLGRGAVETQYF. CDR3 sequence (DNA): TGTGCCAGCAGCTTGGGGCGGGGGGCCGTAGAGACCCAGTACTTC.

V gene TRBV5-6 combines with J gene TRBJ1-1; no clear D gene. Per germline, CDR1 SGHDT and CDR2 YYEEEE. This CDR3 contains 16 residues. V dropped 2 bases and J dropped 1 base, with 15 bases sitting between them. CDR3 DNA sequence: TGTGCCAGCAGCTTTTTTACAGATTGGGGGAACACTGAAGCTTTCTTT. Translation gives CASSFFTDWGNTEAFF. The complete variable domain, with remaining parts taken from reference TRBV5-6 and TRBJ1-1, reads DAGVTQSPTHLIKTRGQQVTLRCSPKSGHDTVSWYQQALGQGPQFIFQYYEEEERQRGNFPDRFSGHQFPNYSSELNVNALLLGDSALYLCASSFFTDWGNTEAFFGQGTRLTVV.

The V and J genes are TRBV19 and TRBJ2-7; possible D gene TRBD2, 7 bases. The CDR3 sequence is 13 residues long. Germline CDR1 LNHDA, CDR2 SQIVND (reference sequence). The V and J ends lost 6 bases and 6 bases respectively, with 15 bases between them. In DNA, the CDR3 is TGTGCCAGTAGCCTCGGGGGGCAGGTCGAGCAGTACTTC. Translation gives CASSLGGQVEQYF.

This chain joins TRBV2 and TRBJ2-3; weak D call: TRBD1 (7 bases). Trimming removed 8 bases at V and 6 bases at J, with 18 bases between. This CDR3 has 14 residues. Germline lookup yields CDR1 SNHLY and CDR2 FYNNEI. CDR3 DNA sequence: TGTGCCAGCGGAGGGGGACAGCTATATGATACGCAGTATTTT. Its translation is CASGGGQLYDTQYF.

The gene calls are TRBV10-3 and TRBJ1-5; possibly TRBD1 for D (5 bases). V lost 0 bases and J lost 2, with 11 bases in between. Germline V gene sequence: CDR1 ENHRY, CDR2 SYGVKD. The CDR3 runs 16 residues. The DNA of the CDR3 is TGTGCCATCAGTGAGTCTCAGGGAAGAGGCAATCAGCCCCAGCATTTT. This codes for CAISESQGRGNQPQHF.

The chain links TRBV5-1 to TRBJ1-1; 10 bases are a match to TRBD1. The V segment lost 7 bases and the J segment 1 base; nucleotides outside the gene matches: 4. The germline CDR1 and CDR2 sequences are SGHRS and YFSETQ. The CDR3 contains 14 residues. CDR3 DNA: TGCGCCAGCGGCGGACAGGGGGGGAACACTGAAGCTTTCTTT. Translation gives CASGGQGGNTEAFF.

The chain links TRBV29-1 to TRBJ2-7, with 10 bases fitting TRBD2. From germline, CDR1 is SQVTM and CDR2 ANQGSEA. Trimming at V came to 7 bases and at J to 1 base, leaving 10 bases not matched to a gene. The CDR3 has 15 amino acids. The CDR3 region has the DNA TGCAGCGCGGTTGGGGGACTAGCGCGTTCCTACGAGCAGTACTTC. Translated: CSAVGGLARSYEQYF.

This chain joins TRBV28 and TRBJ2-1, with 14 bases identical to TRBD2. The CDR3 is 17 amino acids. V lost 6 bases and J lost 6; bases outside the gene matches: 10. The germline gives CDR1 MDHEN, CDR2 SYDVKM. The CDR3: CASSPGLAGEGRNEQFF. Written as DNA, the CDR3 is TGTGCCAGCAGCCCGGGACTAGCGGGAGAAGGGCGCAATGAGCAGTTCTTC.